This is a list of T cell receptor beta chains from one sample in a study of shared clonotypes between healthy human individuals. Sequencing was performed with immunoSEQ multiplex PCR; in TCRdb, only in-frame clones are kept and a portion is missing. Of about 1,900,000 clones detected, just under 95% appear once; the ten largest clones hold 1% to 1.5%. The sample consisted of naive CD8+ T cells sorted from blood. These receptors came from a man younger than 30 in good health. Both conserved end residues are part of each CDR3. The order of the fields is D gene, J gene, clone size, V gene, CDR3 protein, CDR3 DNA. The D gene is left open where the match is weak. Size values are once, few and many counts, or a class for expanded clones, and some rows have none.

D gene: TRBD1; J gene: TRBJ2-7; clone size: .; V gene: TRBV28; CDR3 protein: CASRGTKQGRFPYEQYF; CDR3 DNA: TGTGCCAGCAGGGGGACCAAACAGGGGAGATTCCCCTACGAGCAGTACTTC
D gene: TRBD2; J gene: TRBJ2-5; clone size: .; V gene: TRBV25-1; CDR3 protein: CASSDLAGQETQYF; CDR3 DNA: TGTGCCAGCAGTGACCTAGCGGGCCAAGAGACCCAGTACTTC
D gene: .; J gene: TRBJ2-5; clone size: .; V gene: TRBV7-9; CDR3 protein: CALSSGVQETQYF; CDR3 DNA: TGTGCCCTCAGCTCCGGGGTCCAAGAGACCCAGTACTTC
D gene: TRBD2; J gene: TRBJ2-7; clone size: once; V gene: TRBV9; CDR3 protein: CASSVGGLGSYEQYF; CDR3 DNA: TGTGCCAGCAGCGTAGGGGGACTAGGCTCCTACGAGCAGTACTTC
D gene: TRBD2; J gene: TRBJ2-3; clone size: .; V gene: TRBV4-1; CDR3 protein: CASSGAGGLDTQYF; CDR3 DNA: TGCGCCAGCAGCGGTGCGGGGGGCCTAGATACGCAGTATTTT
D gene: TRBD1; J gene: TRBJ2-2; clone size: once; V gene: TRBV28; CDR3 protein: CASLQGANTGELFF; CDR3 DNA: TGTGCCAGTCTACAGGGGGCGAACACCGGGGAGCTGTTTTTT
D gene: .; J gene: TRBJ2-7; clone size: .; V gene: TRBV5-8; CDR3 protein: CASSPPDGAGYEQYF; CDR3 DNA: TGTGCCAGCAGCCCTCCGGACGGCGCAGGGTACGAGCAGTACTTC
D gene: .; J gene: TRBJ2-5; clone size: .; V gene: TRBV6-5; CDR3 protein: CASSYVGMEETQYF; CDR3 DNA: TGTGCCAGCAGTTACGTGGGGATGGAAGAGACCCAGTACTTC
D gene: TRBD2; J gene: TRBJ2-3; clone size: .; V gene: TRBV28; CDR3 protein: CASSPIESGGNFDTQYF; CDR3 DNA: TGTGCCAGCAGCCCGATAGAAAGCGGGGGGAACTTTGATACGCAGTATTTT
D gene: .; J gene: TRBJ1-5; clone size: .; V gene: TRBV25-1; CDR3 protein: CASSEAGVGNQPQHF; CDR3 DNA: TGTGCCAGCAGTGAGGCAGGGGTCGGGAATCAGCCCCAGCATTTT
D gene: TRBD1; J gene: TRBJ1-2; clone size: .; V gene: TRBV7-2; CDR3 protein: CASSPAMDREDFYGYTF; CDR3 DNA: TGTGCCAGCAGCCCAGCAATGGACAGGGAGGATTTCTATGGCTACACCTTC
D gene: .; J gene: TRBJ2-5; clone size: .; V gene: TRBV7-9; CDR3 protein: CASSPGTAAETQYF; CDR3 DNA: TGTGCCAGCAGCCCAGGGACGGCCGCAGAGACCCAGTACTTC
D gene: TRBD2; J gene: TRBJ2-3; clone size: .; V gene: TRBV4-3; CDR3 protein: CASSHTGLAGPTDTQYF; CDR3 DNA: TGCGCCAGCAGCCATACAGGGCTAGCGGGACCCACAGATACGCAGTATTTT
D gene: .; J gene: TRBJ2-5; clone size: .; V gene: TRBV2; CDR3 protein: CASSEAGEETQYF; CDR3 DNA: TGTGCCAGCAGTGAGGCAGGGGAAGAGACCCAGTACTTC
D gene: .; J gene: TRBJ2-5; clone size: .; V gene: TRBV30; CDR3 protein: CAWSEGRYQETQYF; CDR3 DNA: TGTGCCTGGAGCGAAGGGCGCTACCAAGAGACCCAGTACTTC
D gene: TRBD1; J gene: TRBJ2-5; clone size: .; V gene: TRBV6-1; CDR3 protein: CASSDPGQGAGETQYF; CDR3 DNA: TGTGCCAGCAGTGACCCGGGACAGGGGGCAGGTGAGACCCAGTACTTC
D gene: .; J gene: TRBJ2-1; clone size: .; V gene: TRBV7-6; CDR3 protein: CASSHDPGDFSEQFF; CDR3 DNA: TGTGCCAGCAGCCATGACCCAGGGGATTTCAGTGAGCAGTTCTTC
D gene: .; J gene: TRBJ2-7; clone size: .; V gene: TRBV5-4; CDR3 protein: CASSSGQGGYEQYF; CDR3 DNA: TGTGCCAGCAGCTCCGGACAGGGAGGGTACGAGCAGTACTTC
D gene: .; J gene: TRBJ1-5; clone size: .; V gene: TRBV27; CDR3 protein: CASSFVGVGGVNQPQHF; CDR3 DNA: TGTGCCAGCAGTTTCGTGGGGGTGGGGGGGGTGAATCAGCCCCAGCATTTT
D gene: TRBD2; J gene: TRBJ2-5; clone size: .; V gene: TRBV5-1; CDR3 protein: CASSRLLGAGLAGVWETQYF; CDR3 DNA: TGCGCCAGCAGCCGGCTTTTGGGGGCAGGACTAGCGGGAGTGTGGGAGACCCAGTACTTC
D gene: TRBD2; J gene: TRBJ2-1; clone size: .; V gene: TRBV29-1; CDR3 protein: CSVEDPHVAGGSSYNEQFF; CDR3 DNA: TGCAGCGTTGAAGACCCACACGTAGCGGGAGGGAGCTCCTACAATGAGCAGTTCTTC
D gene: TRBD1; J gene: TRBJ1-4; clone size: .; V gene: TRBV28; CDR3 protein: CASSSPTTGGMSGLFF; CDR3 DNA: TGTGCCAGCAGTTCCCCCACGACAGGGGGTATGAGTGGACTGTTTTTT
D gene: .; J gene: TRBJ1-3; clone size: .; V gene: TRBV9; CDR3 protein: CASNEGLSGNTIYF; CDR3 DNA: TGTGCCAGCAATGAAGGCCTCTCTGGAAACACCATATATTTT
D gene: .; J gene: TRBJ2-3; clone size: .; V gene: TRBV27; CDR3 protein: CASSFRQAQGTDTQYF; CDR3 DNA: TGTGCCAGCAGTTTTCGCCAGGCCCAAGGCACAGATACGCAGTATTTT
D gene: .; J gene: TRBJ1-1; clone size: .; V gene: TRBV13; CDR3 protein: CASSLGDSNTEAFF; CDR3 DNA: TGTGCCAGCAGCTTAGGGGACAGTAACACTGAAGCTTTCTTT
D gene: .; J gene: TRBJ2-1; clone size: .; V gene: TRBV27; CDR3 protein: CASSFTGGVYNEQFF; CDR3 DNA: TGTGCCAGCAGTTTCACGGGTGGAGTTTACAATGAGCAGTTCTTC
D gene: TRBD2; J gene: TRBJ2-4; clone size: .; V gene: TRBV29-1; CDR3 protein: CSVGLAGGNVEVDIQYF; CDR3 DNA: TGCAGCGTTGGACTAGCGGGGGGAAACGTCGAAGTAGACATTCAGTACTTC
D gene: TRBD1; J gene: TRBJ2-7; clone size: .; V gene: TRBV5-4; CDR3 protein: CASSSEPWTGNSYEQYF; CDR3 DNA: TGTGCCAGCAGCTCGGAACCGTGGACAGGGAATTCCTACGAGCAGTACTTC
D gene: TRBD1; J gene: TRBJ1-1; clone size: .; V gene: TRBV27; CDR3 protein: CASSLVGTGTTEAFF; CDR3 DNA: TGTGCCAGCAGTTTAGTCGGGACAGGGACTACTGAAGCTTTCTTT
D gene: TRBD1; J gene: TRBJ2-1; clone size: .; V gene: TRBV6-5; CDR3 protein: CASSYAPTGHNEQFF; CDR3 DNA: TGTGCCAGCAGTTACGCTCCGACAGGGCACAATGAGCAGTTCTTC
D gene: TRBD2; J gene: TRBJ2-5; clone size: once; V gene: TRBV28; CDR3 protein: CASSLAGGEETQYF; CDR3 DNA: TGTGCCAGCAGTCTAGCGGGGGGGGAAGAGACCCAGTACTTC
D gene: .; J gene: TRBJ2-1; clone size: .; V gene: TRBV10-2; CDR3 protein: CASSEADYNEQFF; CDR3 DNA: TGCGCCAGCAGTGAGGCCGACTACAATGAGCAGTTCTTC
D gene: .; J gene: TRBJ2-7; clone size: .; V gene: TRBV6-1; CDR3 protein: CASSEFGNTYEQYF; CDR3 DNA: TGTGCCAGCAGTGAGTTTGGCAATACCTACGAGCAGTACTTC
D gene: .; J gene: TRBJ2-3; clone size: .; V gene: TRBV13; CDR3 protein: CASSPPTGITDTQYF; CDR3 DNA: TGTGCCAGCAGCCCACCGACGGGTATTACAGATACGCAGTATTTT
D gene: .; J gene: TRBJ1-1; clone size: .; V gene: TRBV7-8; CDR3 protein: CASSLRTVYTEAFF; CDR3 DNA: TGTGCCAGCAGCTTACGGACAGTTTACACTGAAGCTTTCTTT
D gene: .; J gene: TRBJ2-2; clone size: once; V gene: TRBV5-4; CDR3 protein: CASSLAEGSGELFF; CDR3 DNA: TGTGCCAGCAGCTTGGCTGAGGGATCCGGGGAGCTGTTTTTT
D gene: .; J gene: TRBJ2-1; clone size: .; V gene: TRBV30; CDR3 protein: CAWTDSLEQFF; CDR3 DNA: TGTGCCTGGACGGACTCTCTTGAGCAGTTCTTC
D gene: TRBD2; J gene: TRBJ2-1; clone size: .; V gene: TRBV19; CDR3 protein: CASSMGTSPTYNEQFF; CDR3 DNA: TGTGCCAGTAGTATGGGGACTAGCCCCACTTACAATGAGCAGTTCTTC
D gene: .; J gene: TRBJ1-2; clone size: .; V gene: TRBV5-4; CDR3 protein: CASSIGAGYTF; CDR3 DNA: TGTGCCAGCAGTATCGGAGCAGGCTACACCTTC
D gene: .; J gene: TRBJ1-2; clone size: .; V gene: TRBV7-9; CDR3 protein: CASSRPIGGLPYGYTF; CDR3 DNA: TGTGCCAGCAGCCGCCCCATCGGGGGCCTTCCGTATGGCTACACCTTC
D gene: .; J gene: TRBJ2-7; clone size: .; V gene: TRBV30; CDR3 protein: CAWSVAGAHSEQYF; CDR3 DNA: TGTGCCTGGAGTGTGGCGGGGGCCCACTCCGAGCAGTACTTC
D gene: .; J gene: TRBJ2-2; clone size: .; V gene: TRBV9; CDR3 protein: CASSPFIGPAGTGELFF; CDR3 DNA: TGTGCCAGCAGCCCCTTTATAGGACCCGCGGGAACCGGGGAGCTGTTTTTT
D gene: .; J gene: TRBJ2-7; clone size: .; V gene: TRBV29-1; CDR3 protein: CSVAKDSYEQYF; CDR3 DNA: TGCAGCGTTGCGAAAGATTCCTACGAGCAGTACTTC
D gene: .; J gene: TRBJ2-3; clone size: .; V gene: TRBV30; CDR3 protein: CAWSTGTGTDTQYF; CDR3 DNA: TGTGCCTGGAGTACCGGGACTGGCACAGATACGCAGTATTTT
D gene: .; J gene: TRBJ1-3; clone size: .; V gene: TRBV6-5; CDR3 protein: CASWEGSGNTIYF; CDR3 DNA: TGTGCCAGCTGGGAGGGCTCTGGAAACACCATATATTTT
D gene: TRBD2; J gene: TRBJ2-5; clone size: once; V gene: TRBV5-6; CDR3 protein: CASSLFLLAEQETQYF; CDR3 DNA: TGTGCCAGCAGCTTGTTCCTCCTAGCGGAACAAGAGACCCAGTACTTC
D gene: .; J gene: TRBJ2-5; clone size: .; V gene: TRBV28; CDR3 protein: CASSLPLETQYF; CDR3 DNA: TGTGCCAGCAGTCTCCCCTTGGAGACCCAGTACTTC
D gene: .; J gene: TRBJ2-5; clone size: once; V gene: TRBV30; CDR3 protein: CAWSIEEETQYF; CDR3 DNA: TGTGCCTGGAGTATTGAGGAAGAGACCCAGTACTTC
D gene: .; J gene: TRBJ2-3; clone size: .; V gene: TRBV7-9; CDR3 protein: CASSLSGALSTDTQYF; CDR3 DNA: TGTGCCAGCAGCTTATCAGGGGCCCTTAGCACAGATACGCAGTATTTT
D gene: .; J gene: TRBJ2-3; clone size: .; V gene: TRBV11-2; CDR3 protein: CASSRTASTDTQYF; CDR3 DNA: TGTGCCAGCAGCCGGACGGCTAGCACAGATACGCAGTATTTT
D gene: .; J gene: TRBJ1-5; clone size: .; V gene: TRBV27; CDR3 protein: CASSSGFNQPQHF; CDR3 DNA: TGTGCCAGCAGTTCGGGGTTCAATCAGCCCCAGCATTTT
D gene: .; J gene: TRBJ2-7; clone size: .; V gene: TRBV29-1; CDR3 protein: CSVVLGGSYEQYF; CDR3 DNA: TGCAGCGTTGTCCTTGGGGGCTCCTACGAGCAGTACTTC
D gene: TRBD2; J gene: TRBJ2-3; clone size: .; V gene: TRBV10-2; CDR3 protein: CASRIAGGQLDTQYF; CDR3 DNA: TGCGCCAGCAGAATAGCGGGGGGGCAGTTAGATACGCAGTATTTT